The 26 T cell receptor beta chains reported below all come from one sample, sequenced in a study of identical twins. TCRdb reprocessed the 5' RACE reads via MiXCR and lists one record per CDR3 protein. Of just over 450,000 distinct CDR3 sequences listed, 13% to 15% were seen once; the top ten hold more than 0.5%. This sample also belongs to another study, concerning yellow fever vaccine responses in identical twins.

The source material was CD4+ T cells sorted from blood. The receptors derive from a woman under 30 in good health.

This clonotype appeared many times. This chain joins TRBV5-1 and TRBJ2-1, with D hard to call. The germline V gene encodes CDR1 SGHRS and CDR2 YFSETQ. The CDR3 has 15 amino acids. Between the trimmed V and J ends, which lost 0 bases and 6 bases, there was a span of 13 bases. CDR3 nucleotide sequence: TGCGCCAGCAGCTTGGAATGGGTAGAGGTCAATGAGCAGTTCTTC. It translates to CASSLEWVEVNEQFF.

This clonotype was counted only a few times. CDR3 sequence: CASSLARGVEGEQYF. Here the CDR3 DNA reads TGTGCCAGCAGTTTAGCCAGGGGAGTAGAGGGGGAGCAGTACTTC. V is TRBV12-3 or TRBV12-4 and J is TRBJ2-7, with D tentatively TRBD1 (6 bases). With 0 bases removed from V and 7 bases from J, the gap between germline ends came to 16 bases. The CDR3 has 15 residues.

This clonotype was detected once. This rearrangement joins TRBV24-1 to TRBJ2-2; unclear D gene. V was shortened by 7 bases and J by 1 base, with 3 bases between the two germline ends. CDR1 and CDR2 (germline): KGHDR, SFDVKD. This CDR3 is built from 12 residues. CDR3 bases: TGTGCCACCAGGAAGAACACCGGGGAGCTGTTTTTT. Amino acid sequence: CATRKNTGELFF.

This clonotype occurred many times. V is TRBV4-2 and J is TRBJ1-2; the D is unclear. Trimming shortened V by 0 bases and J by 4 bases, and 12 bases separated the two germline ends. Germline lookup yields CDR1 LGHNA and CDR2 YNFKEQ. The CDR3 sequence is 15 residues long. CDR3 sequence: CASSQEQQTLYGYTF. The DNA for the CDR3 is TGTGCCAGCAGCCAAGAACAACAGACCCTCTATGGCTACACCTTC.

This clonotype has just a few counts. This rearrangement joins TRBV7-2 to TRBJ2-7, with 8 bases aligning to TRBD1. V shed 6 bases, J shed 2 bases, and the junction held 6 bases outside the gene matches. The CDR3 consists of 14 residues. Germline CDR1 and CDR2: SGHTA and FQGNSA. CDR3 residues: CASRFGDRPYEQYF. In DNA form, the CDR3 reads TGTGCCAGCAGGTTCGGGGACAGGCCCTACGAGCAGTACTTC.

The rearrangement links TRBV27 to TRBJ2-3; TRBD2 aligns across 9 bases. From germline, CDR1 is MNHEY and CDR2 SMNVEV (reference sequence). Trimming removed 1 base from V and 1 base from J; junction bases left unmatched: 9. This CDR3 has 18 amino acids. CDR3 sequence: CASSLFFMRTSGTDTQYF. For the CDR3, the DNA is TGTGCCAGCAGTTTATTCTTTATGCGGACTAGCGGCACAGATACGCAGTATTTT.

This clonotype was counted between two and nine times. The V and J genes are TRBV7-2 and TRBJ2-1, with TRBD1 identical over 9 bases. The V gene's germline CDR1 is SGHTA and CDR2 FQGNSA. Trimming took 5 bases from V and 5 from J; bases not matched to a gene: 10. The CDR3 is 16 amino acids. CDR3: CASSPRGDRAHNEQFF. The DNA of the CDR3 is TGTGCCAGCAGCCCGAGGGGGGACAGGGCCCACAATGAGCAGTTCTTC.

This clonotype was counted a few times. This rearrangement joins TRBV24-1 to TRBJ1-5, with D hard to call. There are 10 residues in the CDR3. The V gene's germline CDR1 is KGHDR and CDR2 SFDVKD. V gave up 7 bases and J gave up 10 bases, with 7 bases separating them. The CDR3 nucleotides read TGTGCCACCAGGTCCATACCCCAGCATTTT. Translation gives CATRSIPQHF.

This clonotype has a count of ten or more. The chain recombines TRBV6-5 with TRBJ2-2; D not certain. This CDR3 has 18 residues. V dropped 2 bases and J dropped 0 bases, with 16 bases sitting between them. Germline loops: CDR1 MNHEY, CDR2 SVGAGI. CDR3: CASSYLTARTANTGELFF. Written as DNA, the CDR3 is TGTGCCAGCAGTTACCTAACAGCTAGAACCGCGAACACCGGGGAGCTGTTTTTT.

This clonotype turned up a few times. The gene calls are TRBV20-1 and TRBJ1-1, with D possibly matching TRBD1 (5 bases). Germline CDR1 and CDR2: DFQATT and SNEGSKA (reference sequence). The CDR3 totals 15 residues. V was trimmed by 3 bases and J by 7 bases, leaving 21 bases between them. CDR3 DNA: TGCAGTGCTAGCCGGGACTCCGAAGACCCCATTGAAGCTTTCTTT. Its protein is CSASRDSEDPIEAFF.

This clonotype was seen many times. The chain recombines TRBV12-3 or TRBV12-4 with TRBJ2-2; TRBD1 might be the D (6 bases). This CDR3 spans 15 amino acids. Trimming pared 3 bases from V and 2 bases from J, leaving 10 bases between. CDR3 loop: CASSFSRGNTGELFF. In DNA, the CDR3 is TGTGCCAGCAGTTTCTCCAGGGGAAACACCGGGGAGCTGTTTTTT.

This clonotype was observed a few times. The chain combines TRBV3-1 with TRBJ1-1, with D perhaps TRBD1 (6 bases). CDR3 length equals 14 residues. Between the trimmed V and J ends, which lost 4 bases and 4 bases, there was a span of 13 bases. Germline lookup yields CDR1 LGHDT and CDR2 YNNKEL (reference sequence). DNA of the CDR3: TGTGCCAGCAGCCCGAGAGGGGGGTCCACTGAAGCTTTCTTT. It specifies CASSPRGGSTEAFF.

This clonotype has more than one count but fewer than ten. The chain employs TRBV11-1 and TRBJ1-6; tentative D call: TRBD1 (6 bases). The V end was cut by 4 bases, the J end by 4 bases, with 17 bases between. Germline CDR1 is SGHAT and CDR2 is FQDESV (reference sequence). CDR3 length: 17 residues. DNA for the CDR3: TGTGCCAGCAGCTCGCCTACAGGGAAGGATTATAATTCACCCCTCCACTTT. As protein: CASSSPTGKDYNSPLHF.

The V gene is TRBV5-1, the J gene TRBJ2-1; D may be TRBD1 (5 bases). Germline values: CDR1 SGHRS, CDR2 YFSETQ. The V end was cut by 0 bases, the J end by 8 bases, with 6 bases between. The CDR3 length is 12 residues. CDR3 DNA sequence: TGCGCCAGCAGCTTGGCCAGGGATGAGCAGTTCTTC. It specifies CASSLARDEQFF.

This chain links TRBV6-2 or TRBV6-3 with TRBJ2-3; D gene ambiguous. Germline V gene sequence: CDR1 MNHEY, CDR2 SVGEGT. V gave up 5 bases and J gave up 4 bases, with 10 bases separating them. This CDR3 is 13 amino acids long. CDR3: CASSPSVSDTQYF. In DNA, the CDR3 is TGTGCCAGCAGTCCCTCAGTCTCAGATACGCAGTATTTT.

This clonotype occurred a few times. The V gene is TRBV3-1, the J gene TRBJ2-1; no firm D call. CDR1 and CDR2 from the germline V gene are LGHDT and YNNKEL (reference sequence). The CDR3 spans 13 residues. V was trimmed by 2 bases and J by 8 bases, leaving 10 bases between them. CDR3 in amino acids: CASSQINVDEQFF. The CDR3 DNA sequence: TGTGCCAGCAGCCAAATAAATGTAGATGAGCAGTTCTTC.

The chain carries TRBV7-9 and TRBJ2-7; TRBD2 agrees at 10 bases. The CDR3 runs to 15 residues. CDR1 SEHNR and CDR2 FQNEAQ come from the germline V gene (reference sequence). V gave up 5 bases and J gave up 6 bases; unmatched junction bases: 10. CDR3 nucleotide sequence: TGTGCCAGCAGCCCCCCCGGGACTAGCGTCTCCGAGCAGTACTTC. The encoded protein is CASSPPGTSVSEQYF.

The V call is TRBV4-3, the J call TRBJ1-2; no clear D. This CDR3 spans 15 amino acids. The V and J ends lost 0 bases and 8 bases respectively, with 16 bases between them. Germline V gene data show CDR1 as LGHNA and CDR2 as YSLEER. CDR3 bases: TGCGCCAGCAGCCAAGATCTCCCCAAGATAGGGGGCTACACCTTC. This codes for CASSQDLPKIGGYTF.

This clonotype was found a few times. The chain couples TRBV7-2 to TRBJ2-1, with no clear D. Germline assignment: CDR1 SGHTA and CDR2 FQGNSA. V lost 1 base to trimming and J lost 7 bases, with 11 bases between them. The CDR3 sequence is 14 residues long. The CDR3 sequence is CASSLEFSINEQFF. DNA of the CDR3: TGTGCCAGCAGCTTAGAGTTCTCTATAAATGAGCAGTTCTTC.

This sequence joins TRBV5-6 and TRBJ2-7, with 13 bases matching TRBD2. The V segment lost 3 bases and the J segment 2 bases; nucleotides outside the gene matches: 8. The V gene's germline CDR1 is SGHDT and CDR2 YYEEEE. The length of the CDR3 is 17 residues. CDR3 protein: CASSSPLGTSGTYEQYF. CDR3 DNA: TGTGCCAGCAGCTCGCCTCTTGGGACTAGCGGGACCTACGAGCAGTACTTC.

The rearrangement links TRBV24-1 to TRBJ2-3; perhaps TRBD1 as D (6 bases). The CDR3 contains 14 residues. Trimming took 5 bases from V and 4 from J, leaving 12 bases between them. Germline CDR1 KGHDR, CDR2 SFDVKD. This chain's CDR3 is CATSVAGDADTQYF. As DNA, the CDR3 is TGTGCCACCAGTGTCGCAGGGGACGCAGATACGCAGTATTTT.

V is TRBV6-1 and J is TRBJ2-7, with D perhaps TRBD1 or TRBD2 (6 bases each). This CDR3 region has 14 residues. Germline CDR1 MNHNS, CDR2 SASEGT. The ends were cut back, 1 base at V and 3 bases at J, with 10 bases in the middle. CDR3 in amino acids: CASSEGGGLYEQYF. The CDR3 DNA reads TGTGCCAGCAGTGAAGGAGGGGGACTCTACGAGCAGTACTTC.

The chain has TRBV25-1 and TRBJ2-5; D might be TRBD1 or TRBD2, each matching 5 bases. V was cut by 7 bases and J by 5 bases, with 17 bases left in between. The CDR3 is 14 residues long. Germline CDR1 and CDR2: MGHDK and SYGVNS. CDR3 amino acids: CASTPVGVAETQYF. CDR3 DNA sequence: TGTGCCAGCACCCCTGTGGGGGTGGCCGAGACCCAGTACTTC.

This clonotype was counted only a few times. This chain links TRBV2 with TRBJ2-3; 9 bases align to TRBD1. From germline, CDR1 is SNHLY and CDR2 FYNNEI. This CDR3 contains 14 residues. The trim removed 6 bases at V and 5 bases at J, leaving 6 bases unmatched. The CDR3 loop is CASRRQGGGDTQYF. In DNA form, the CDR3 reads TGTGCCAGCAGGCGACAGGGGGGTGGAGATACGCAGTATTTT.

V is TRBV10-3 and J is TRBJ1-3; D is perhaps TRBD1 (6 bases). This CDR3 comprises 14 residues. The germline V gene encodes CDR1 ENHRY and CDR2 SYGVKD. Deletions cut 4 bases from V and 0 bases from J, with 7 bases between. This CDR3 is CAISGTASGNTIYF. The CDR3 DNA is TGTGCCATCAGTGGGACAGCCTCTGGAAACACCATATATTTT.

The CDR3: CASRAGGSDTQYF. CDR3 nucleotide sequence: TGTGCCAGCAGGGCGGGGGGTTCAGATACGCAGTATTTT. V usage is TRBV2 and J usage is TRBJ2-3; 8 positions agree with TRBD2. Germline trimming cut 6 bases from V and 4 bases from J; bases unmatched to any gene: 3. This CDR3 contains 13 residues. Germline V lookup: CDR1 SNHLY, CDR2 FYNNEI.